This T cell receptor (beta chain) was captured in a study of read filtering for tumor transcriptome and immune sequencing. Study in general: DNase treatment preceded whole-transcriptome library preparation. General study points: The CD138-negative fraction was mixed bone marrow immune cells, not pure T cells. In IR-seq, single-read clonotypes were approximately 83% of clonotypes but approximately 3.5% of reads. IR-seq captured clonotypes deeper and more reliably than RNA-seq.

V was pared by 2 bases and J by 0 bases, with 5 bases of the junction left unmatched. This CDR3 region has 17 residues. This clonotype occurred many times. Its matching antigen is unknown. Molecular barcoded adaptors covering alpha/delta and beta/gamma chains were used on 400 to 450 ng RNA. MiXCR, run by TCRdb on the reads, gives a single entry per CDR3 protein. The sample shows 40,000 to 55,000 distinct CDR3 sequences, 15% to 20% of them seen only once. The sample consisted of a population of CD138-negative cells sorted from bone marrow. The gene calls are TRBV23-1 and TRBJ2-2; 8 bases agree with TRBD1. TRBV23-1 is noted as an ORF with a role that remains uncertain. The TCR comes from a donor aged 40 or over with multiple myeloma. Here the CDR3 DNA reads TGCGCCAGCAGTCAAAGCAACAGGGGGACGAACACCGGGGAGCTGTTTTTT. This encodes CASSQSNRGTNTGELFF.